One and the same sample provided the 5 T cell receptor beta chains below, sequenced in a study of blood T cell repertoires in COVID-19. Profiling relied on immunoSEQ multiplex PCR, and the TCRdb table lists in-frame clones only, not all of them. The sample holds more than 120,000 clones, 87% seen once. The source material was peripheral blood. Receptors originate from a man in his fifties or sixties who had recovered from COVID-19.

This chain joins TRBV3-1 (or the pseudogene TRBV3-2) and TRBJ1-4; possible D gene TRBD1, 5 bases. Trimming cost V 3 bases and J 8 bases, with 19 bases left between them. CDR3 size: 16 residues. Germline V gene sequence: CDR1 LGHDT, CDR2 YNNKEL (reference sequence). Here the CDR3 DNA reads TGTGCCAGCAGCCATCCCTCGCAAGGGGTCCTAGAAAAACTGTTTTTT. Protein product: CASSHPSQGVLEKLFF.

This chain joins TRBV5-1 and TRBJ2-5; D possibly corresponds to TRBD1 (6 bases). This CDR3 region has 15 residues. The V end was cut by 4 bases, the J end by 2 bases, with 15 bases between. CDR1 and CDR2 (germline): SGHRS, YFSETQ. The CDR3 DNA reads as TGCGCCAGCAGCCGCAATGGACAGATTCAAGAGACCCAGTACTTC. Amino acids: CASSRNGQIQETQYF.

The chain is built from TRBV2 and TRBJ1-1, with 7 positions matching TRBD1. This CDR3 comprises 15 residues. V shed 4 bases, J shed 1 base, and the junction held 6 bases outside the gene matches. CDR1 and CDR2 (germline): SNHLY, FYNNEI. CDR3 in amino acids: CASSGTGQPNTEAFF. In DNA form, the CDR3 reads TGTGCCAGCAGTGGCACGGGACAGCCGAACACTGAAGCTTTCTTT.

The chain has TRBV18 and TRBJ1-2; D call uncertain. The CDR3 is 12 amino acids. The V gene's germline CDR1 is KGHSH and CDR2 LQKENI. V lost 4 bases and J lost 6, with 9 bases in between. CDR3 coding DNA: TGTGCCAGCTCACGTCCGCAGAATGGCTACACCTTC. It specifies CASSRPQNGYTF.

This clone was detected only once. J is TRBJ1-6 and V is TRBV3-1 (or the pseudogene TRBV3-2), with TRBD1 identical over 8 bases. The CDR3 covers 15 residues. Trimming removed 4 bases from V and 9 bases from J; junction bases left unmatched: 8. Looked up from germline, CDR1 is LGHDT and CDR2 is YNNKEL (reference sequence). This CDR3 is CASSPSDRDTSPLHF. The CDR3 DNA reads TGTGCCAGCAGCCCTTCGGACAGGGACACTTCACCCCTCCACTTT.